Listed here are 25 T cell receptor beta chains from one sample, sequenced in a study of T cells after yellow fever vaccination. Via MiXCR, TCRdb re-called the 5' RACE reads, giving one row per CDR3 protein. The sample consists of about 260,000 distinct CDR3 sequences, approximately 12% of them appearing once. The sample was CD4+ T cells sorted from PBMCs, taken 45 days after the yellow fever booster vaccination. These receptors came from a man under 40 who received the YFV17D yellow fever vaccine.

As DNA, the CDR3 is TGTGCCAGCAGCTTAGCGCAGGAGGACTGGACAGGGGCTCACAATGAGCAGTTCTTC. Translating it yields CASSLAQEDWTGAHNEQFF. The chain employs TRBV7-2 and TRBJ2-1; TRBD1 agrees at 9 bases. V dropped 0 bases and J dropped 5; count of bases not matched to a gene: 14. This CDR3 has 19 residues. The germline V gene encodes CDR1 SGHTA and CDR2 FQGNSA.

The chain employs TRBV20-1 and TRBJ2-1; 13 bases agree with TRBD2. The CDR3 is 14 residues long. J gave up 5 bases and V 4 bases, and 2 bases lay outside the gene matches. Germline CDR1 and CDR2: DFQATT and SNEGSKA (reference sequence). The CDR3 protein is CSAKTSGRHNEQFF. In nucleotides, the CDR3 is TGCAGTGCTAAGACTAGCGGGAGGCACAATGAGCAGTTCTTC.

This clonotype was seen only a few times. The V gene is TRBV18, the J gene TRBJ2-7, with 7 bases that match TRBD2. Per the germline V gene, CDR1 is KGHSH and CDR2 is LQKENI. The CDR3 is 16 amino acids. With 1 base clipped from V and 5 bases from J, the junction kept 11 bases outside the gene matches. The CDR3 region has the DNA TGTGCCAGCTCACCACGGCAGCGGGGAGCGGCTAACGAGCAGTACTTC. Residues: CASSPRQRGAANEQYF.

The chain joins TRBV15 to TRBJ2-3; 9 bases are shared with TRBD1. V lost 5 bases, J lost 6 bases, and 9 bases stayed unmatched. This CDR3 has 15 residues. Germline V CDR1 and CDR2: LNHNV, YYDKDF (reference sequence). The CDR3 DNA reads TGTGCCACCAGCTCCCGGGACAGGGTAACGGATACGCAGTATTTT. This translates into CATSSRDRVTDTQYF.

This clonotype appeared a few times. The chain is built from TRBV7-2 and TRBJ2-5, with 7 nucleotides matching TRBD2. This CDR3 is 15 amino acids long. Germline V gene data show CDR1 as SGHTA and CDR2 as FQGNSA. V shed 5 bases, J shed 2 bases, and the junction held 8 bases outside the gene matches. The CDR3 protein is CASSPAGGWQETQYF. CDR3 nucleotides: TGTGCCAGCAGCCCCGCCGGGGGGTGGCAAGAGACCCAGTACTTC.

The chain couples TRBV20-1 to TRBJ2-5; tentatively, D is TRBD1 (9 bases). Trimming shortened V by 6 bases and J by 1 base, and 21 bases separated the two germline ends. Per the germline V gene, CDR1 is DFQATT and CDR2 is SNEGSKA (reference sequence). The CDR3 covers 16 residues. The CDR3 spells CSATGGDAGGQETQYF. CDR3 sequence (DNA): TGCAGTGCAACAGGGGGCGATGCGGGAGGCCAAGAGACCCAGTACTTC.

The J gene is TRBJ2-2, the V gene TRBV4-2; 11 positions match TRBD1. Germline lookup yields CDR1 LGHNA and CDR2 YNFKEQ. V gave up 3 bases and J gave up 0 bases; unmatched junction bases: 3. The CDR3 runs 17 residues. CDR3 nucleotides: TGTGCCAGCAGCCAGCGGACAGGGGGCCCGAACACCGGGGAGCTGTTTTTT. It yields the protein CASSQRTGGPNTGELFF.

The chain links TRBV9 to TRBJ2-2; D unresolved. The CDR3 has 18 amino acids. Trimming stripped 3 bases from V and 0 bases from J, with 18 bases between. CDR1 is SGDLS and CDR2 is YYNGEE in the germline V gene. The CDR3 spells CASSARPGGYANTGELFF. The CDR3 DNA reads as TGTGCCAGCAGCGCGAGACCGGGCGGATACGCGAACACCGGGGAGCTGTTTTTT. The variable domain in full, completed from reference TRBV9 and TRBJ2-2, reads DSGVTQTPKHLITATGQRVTLRCSPRSGDLSVYWYQQSLDQGLQFLIQYYNGEERAKGNILERFSAQQFPDLHSELNLSSLELGDSALYFCASSARPGGYANTGELFFGEGSRLTVL.

The DNA for the CDR3 is TGTGCCAGCAGCTTGTGGCGGGAGCAGTACTTC. Protein product: CASSLWREQYF. The chain couples TRBV5-5 to TRBJ2-7, with D hard to call. The CDR3 length is 11 residues. The germline gives CDR1 SGHKS, CDR2 YYEKEE (reference sequence). V dropped 1 base and J dropped 7 bases, with 6 bases sitting between them.

The sample holds a few counts of this clonotype. V and J are TRBV18 and TRBJ2-2, with 7 positions matching TRBD1. J gave up 5 bases and V 3 bases, and 3 bases lay outside the gene matches. This CDR3 comprises 14 residues. Germline loops: CDR1 KGHSH, CDR2 LQKENI. CDR3 sequence (DNA): TGTGCCAGCTCACCCCAACAGGGGACCGGGGAGCTGTTTTTT. Protein product: CASSPQQGTGELFF.

The table lists this clonotype with a few counts. V and J are TRBV5-5 and TRBJ2-5, with TRBD1 matching over 10 bases. Germline assignment: CDR1 SGHKS and CDR2 YYEKEE (reference sequence). The CDR3 loop spans 15 amino acids. The V segment lost 3 bases and the J segment 4 bases; nucleotides outside the gene matches: 6. The CDR3 is CASSWGQGMRETQYF. The CDR3 bases are TGTGCCAGCAGCTGGGGACAGGGGATGCGAGAGACCCAGTACTTC.

This clonotype was seen only a few times. The chain joins TRBV7-2 to TRBJ2-7; 13 bases are a match to TRBD2. After removal of 0 bases from V and 2 bases from J, the junction contained 4 bases not matched to a gene. The CDR3 contains 17 residues. CDR1 and CDR2 from the germline V gene are SGHTA and FQGNSA. CDR3 amino acids: CASSLARGLAGAYEQYF. CDR3 DNA: TGTGCCAGCAGCTTAGCGAGAGGACTAGCGGGGGCCTACGAGCAGTACTTC.

This chain joins TRBV20-1 and TRBJ1-2, with D possibly TRBD1 on 6 matching bases. The CDR3 runs 16 residues. Trimming took 6 bases from V and 2 from J, leaving 22 bases between them. Germline CDR1 DFQATT, CDR2 SNEGSKA (reference sequence). CDR3 region: CSADGAGGPVNYGYTF. In DNA, the CDR3 is TGCAGTGCCGACGGGGCGGGGGGGCCGGTGAACTATGGCTACACCTTC.

The chain recombines TRBV5-6 with TRBJ2-3, with 8 positions matching TRBD2. The CDR3 loop spans 15 amino acids. Germline V CDR1 and CDR2: SGHDT, YYEEEE. Germline trimming cut 7 bases from V and 4 bases from J; bases unmatched to any gene: 11. DNA of the CDR3: TGTGCCAGCTCCCCAAGGATCGGGGGGGCAGATACGCAGTATTTT. Its translation is CASSPRIGGADTQYF. Combining the CDR3 with reference TRBV5-6 and TRBJ2-3 gives the whole variable domain DAGVTQSPTHLIKTRGQQVTLRCSPKSGHDTVSWYQQALGQGPQFIFQYYEEEERQRGNFPDRFSGHQFPNYSSELNVNALLLGDSALYLCASSPRIGGADTQYFGPGTRLTVL.

This clonotype was observed at least ten times. The CDR3 protein is CASRTEVSGYF. The CDR3 DNA reads as TGTGCCAGCAGAACGGAAGTGTCGGGTTATTTT. The rearrangement joins TRBV2 to TRBJ2-3, with unresolved D. V lost 6 bases and J lost 15, with 16 bases in between. CDR1 and CDR2 (germline): SNHLY, FYNNEI. There are 11 residues in the CDR3.

This clonotype occurred a few times. This chain uses TRBV11-3 with TRBJ2-2, with no clear D. This CDR3 has 15 amino acids. Trimming shortened V by 7 bases and J by 6 bases, and 18 bases separated the two germline ends. From germline, CDR1 is SGHNT and CDR2 YENEEA. In DNA, the CDR3 is TGTGCCAGCACCCACGACCCTCTAGGTCCCGGGGAGCTGTTTTTT. This codes for CASTHDPLGPGELFF.

The table lists this clonotype with a few counts. The chain uses TRBV20-1 and TRBJ2-7; a weak D match, TRBD1 (6 bases). The CDR3 is 13 amino acids. The V gene's germline CDR1 is DFQATT and CDR2 SNEGSKA (reference sequence). V was pared by 1 base and J by 3 bases, with 10 bases between. The CDR3 region is CSARAGAFYEQYF. The DNA for the CDR3 is TGCAGTGCTAGAGCAGGGGCCTTCTACGAGCAGTACTTC.

This clonotype was picked up a small number of times. This rearrangement joins TRBV20-1 to TRBJ2-3; 12 bases are a match to TRBD2. CDR1 and CDR2 (germline): DFQATT, SNEGSKA (reference sequence). The trim removed 4 bases at V and 5 bases at J, leaving 4 bases unmatched. The CDR3 spans 14 residues. The chain's CDR3 is CSATSGRALDTQYF. As DNA, the CDR3 is TGCAGTGCTACTAGCGGGAGGGCTTTAGATACGCAGTATTTT.

V usage is TRBV7-2 and J usage is TRBJ2-4; the D gene is possibly TRBD2 (6 bases). Trimming pared 3 bases from V and 3 bases from J, leaving 12 bases between. Germline loops: CDR1 SGHTA, CDR2 FQGNSA. The CDR3 extends over 15 amino acids. CDR3 sequence (DNA): TGTGCCAGCAGCTTGGAGGGCTTCGGCAAAAACATTCAGTACTTC. Residues: CASSLEGFGKNIQYF.

In its sample, this clonotype was seen a few times. V gene TRBV12-3 or TRBV12-4 combines with J gene TRBJ2-1, with D possibly TRBD1 on 6 matching bases. The ends were cut back, 6 bases at V and 8 bases at J, with 17 bases in the middle. This CDR3 has 14 amino acids. The CDR3 bases are TGTGCCAGCAGGCCTTCAGGGGCTGGTGATGAGCAGTTCTTC. Protein: CASRPSGAGDEQFF.

This clonotype was counted between two and nine times. The chain is built from TRBV7-2 and TRBJ2-7; 13 bases agree with TRBD2. Germline-derived CDR1 and CDR2 are SGHTA and FQGNSA. The CDR3 is 14 residues long. V lost 3 bases, J lost 6 bases, and 2 bases stayed unmatched. The CDR3 nucleotides read TGTGCCAGCAGCTTTAGACTAGCGGGAGGCGAGCAGTACTTC. Amino acids: CASSFRLAGGEQYF.

The V call is TRBV5-1, the J call TRBJ2-1; D perhaps matches TRBD1 (5 bases). This CDR3 spans 15 amino acids. Germline V gene data show CDR1 as SGHRS and CDR2 as YFSETQ. V was shortened by 0 bases and J by 7 bases, with 14 bases between the two germline ends. CDR3 residues: CASSLAGWYENEQFF. The CDR3 region has the DNA TGCGCCAGCAGCTTGGCAGGGTGGTATGAAAATGAGCAGTTCTTC.

Only a few counts were recorded for this clonotype. This chain links TRBV9 with TRBJ2-2, with D possibly TRBD2 on 5 matching bases. The CDR3 totals 17 residues. V was pared by 0 bases and J by 1 base, with 13 bases between. Per germline, CDR1 SGDLS and CDR2 YYNGEE. The CDR3 loop is CASSVEPSSWNTGELFF. The CDR3, as DNA: TGTGCCAGCAGCGTAGAGCCCTCTAGCTGGAACACCGGGGAGCTGTTTTTT.

This sequence joins TRBV7-2 and TRBJ2-3; TRBD2 agrees at 7 bases. The ends lost 5 bases at V and 2 bases at J; junction bases unmatched: 7. Germline CDR1 is SGHTA and CDR2 is FQGNSA. CDR3 size: 15 residues. CDR3 region: CASSPVAGATDTQYF. In DNA, the CDR3 is TGTGCCAGCAGCCCGGTGGCGGGAGCCACAGATACGCAGTATTTT.

There are a few counts of this clonotype. The chain links TRBV29-1 to TRBJ2-4; possibly TRBD1 for D (5 bases). The germline V gene encodes CDR1 SQVTM and CDR2 ANQGSEA. The length of the CDR3 is 11 residues. V was cut by 4 bases and J by 6 bases, with 7 bases left in between. The CDR3 region has the DNA TGCAGCGTTGGTCAGGGAAACATTCAGTACTTC. Translation: CSVGQGNIQYF.